This T cell receptor beta chain was obtained from a study of identifying expanded T cells in peripheral blood. Sequencing used immunoSEQ multiplex PCR; TCRdb keeps in-frame clones, though not all of them. Of approximately 94,000 clones in the sample, approximately 89% are singletons; the top ten hold 5.5% to 6.5%. During the collection period, no donor immune events like infections were recorded. Study results and caveats: Approximately two-week clone count variance significantly increased as total template count grew. Over approximately two and four weeks, about 16 and 19 clones changed, versus 1.2 between replicates.

About this clone itself: The antigen remains undetermined.

Trimming shortened V by 2 bases and J by 2 bases, and 9 bases separated the two germline ends. CDR1 MNHNS and CDR2 SASEGT come from the germline V gene. This CDR3 has 14 amino acids. The receptor was derived from a person between 18 and 75 years old in good health. The V gene is TRBV6-1, the J gene TRBJ1-2, with D unresolved. Sequencing was performed on blood. The DNA for the CDR3 is TGTGCCAGCAGTGAATTCACAGACAACTATGGCTACACCTTC. Amino acids: CASSEFTDNYGYTF.